These 18 T cell receptor beta chains were all obtained from the same sample, sequenced in a study of blood T cell repertoires in COVID-19. TCRdb's table, derived via immunoSEQ multiplex PCR, lists solely in-frame clones and lacks some. The repertoire includes 90,000 to 100,000 clones, around four fifths of them detected once, and roughly 10% sits in the top ten. The specimen was peripheral blood. The receptors stem from a man in his 70s with acute or convalescent COVID-19.

This chain connects TRBV11-2 to TRBJ2-5, with 9 bases matching TRBD2. The V gene's germline CDR1 is SGHAT and CDR2 FQNNGV. This CDR3 has 19 amino acids. The V segment lost 0 bases and the J segment 2 bases; nucleotides outside the gene matches: 13. As DNA, the CDR3 is TGTGCCAGCAGCTTAGACTCCAGGGGGGCGGGAGGGCAGCAAGAGACCCAGTACTTC. It yields the protein CASSLDSRGAGGQQETQYF.

V is TRBV18 and J is TRBJ2-1; 11 bases are a match to TRBD2. This CDR3 has 16 amino acids. Germline V lookup: CDR1 KGHSH, CDR2 LQKENI. The V and J ends lost 0 bases and 6 bases, in that order; junction bases with no gene match: 4. For the CDR3, the DNA is TGTGCCAGCTCACCACCGGGACTAGCGGAGAGCAATGAGCAGTTCTTC. It translates to CASSPPGLAESNEQFF.

This clone came up once. The chain recombines TRBV6-2 or TRBV6-3 with TRBJ2-5; no reliable D call. In germline, CDR1 is MNHEY, CDR2 SVGEGT. Trimming took off 0 bases at V and 7 bases at J, with 12 bases between the two ends. CDR3 length: 14 residues. For the CDR3, the DNA is TGTGCCAGCAGTTACTCCACAGTGTATGGGACCCAGTACTTC. The encoded protein is CASSYSTVYGTQYF.

The V gene is TRBV3-1 (or the pseudogene TRBV3-2), the J gene TRBJ2-2; tentatively, D is TRBD1 (6 bases). V lost 4 bases and J lost 4, with 10 bases in between. Per the germline V gene, CDR1 is LGHDT and CDR2 is YNNKEL (reference sequence). The CDR3 covers 14 residues. The CDR3 reads CASSPVGGTGELFF. The CDR3 nucleotides read TGTGCCAGCAGCCCAGTAGGGGGCACCGGGGAGCTGTTTTTT.

CDR3 in DNA: TGCGCCAGCAGCTTAACAGGGTGGAATGAAAAACTGTTTTTT. The encoded protein is CASSLTGWNEKLFF. The chain carries TRBV5-1 and TRBJ1-4, with D possibly matching TRBD1 (6 bases). This CDR3 contains 14 residues. V lost 2 bases to trimming and J lost 5 bases, with 10 bases between them. Germline CDR1 SGHRS, CDR2 YFSETQ.

V gene TRBV24-1 combines with J gene TRBJ2-5; no clear D gene. V was clipped by 3 bases and J by 5 bases, with 9 bases between them. CDR1 is KGHDR and CDR2 is SFDVKD in the germline V gene. This CDR3 has 13 residues. CDR3 sequence (DNA): TGTGCCACCAGTGATGGCGGCCGGGAGACCCAGTACTTC. Translation: CATSDGGRETQYF.

The rearrangement links TRBV6-5 to TRBJ1-5, with D perhaps TRBD1 (5 bases). Trimming took 5 bases from V and 4 from J, leaving 9 bases between them. Germline-derived CDR1 and CDR2 are MNHEY and SVGAGI. CDR3 size: 13 residues. The CDR3 DNA sequence: TGTGCCAGCAGTATCAGGGATAATCAGCCCCAGCATTTT. Its translation: CASSIRDNQPQHF.

The chain links TRBV7-2 to TRBJ2-1; 9 bases map to TRBD2. V shed 3 bases, J shed 4 bases, and the junction held 4 bases outside the gene matches. This CDR3 contains 15 residues. The germline gives CDR1 SGHTA, CDR2 FQGNSA. The CDR3 loop is CASSFSGSQYNEQFF. In DNA form, the CDR3 reads TGTGCCAGCAGCTTTAGCGGGAGTCAGTACAATGAGCAGTTCTTC.

The rearrangement joins TRBV30 to TRBJ2-1, with 8 bases lining up with TRBD2. J lost 6 bases, V lost 3 bases, and 19 bases had no gene match. The CDR3 spans 18 residues. CDR1 GTSNPN and CDR2 SVGIG come from the germline V gene (reference sequence). This CDR3 reads CAWRSLAGGSTTGNEQFF. The DNA for the CDR3 is TGTGCCTGGAGATCGCTCGCGGGAGGTTCCACAACCGGCAATGAGCAGTTCTTC. Full variable domain (missing parts from reference TRBV30 and TRBJ2-1): SQTIHQWPATLVQPVGSPLSLECTVEGTSNPNLYWYRQAAGRGLQLLFYSVGIGQISSEVPQNLSASRPQDRQFILSSKKLLLSDSGFYLCAWRSLAGGSTTGNEQFFGPGTRLTVL.

The chain combines TRBV4-2 with TRBJ2-7, with 9 bases that match TRBD2. Germline CDR1 reads LGHNA; CDR2 reads YNFKEQ. The CDR3 has 15 residues. V shed 5 bases, J shed 4 bases, and the junction held 9 bases outside the gene matches. CDR3 sequence: CASSEASTSGYEQYF. In nucleotides, the CDR3 is TGTGCCAGCAGCGAAGCCAGCACTAGCGGGTACGAGCAGTACTTC.

The chain uses TRBV5-5 and TRBJ1-3; tentative D call: TRBD1 (6 bases). Per the germline V gene, CDR1 is SGHKS and CDR2 is YYEKEE (reference sequence). V shed 2 bases and J shed 3 bases, with 12 bases lying between them. This CDR3 has 15 residues. CDR3 amino acids: CASSLTRTVGNTIYF. DNA for the CDR3: TGTGCCAGCAGCTTAACAAGGACAGTTGGAAACACCATATATTTT.

V gene TRBV9 combines with J gene TRBJ2-1; TRBD2 aligns across 10 bases. The CDR3 is 15 residues long. Germline V gives CDR1 SGDLS, CDR2 YYNGEE. J was trimmed by 2 bases and V by 4 bases; bases with no gene match: 3. The CDR3 DNA reads as TGTGCCAGCAGCCCCGGGACTAGCGCCTACAATGAGCAGTTCTTC. This sequence encodes CASSPGTSAYNEQFF.

This chain joins TRBV7-3 and TRBJ2-6; D perhaps matches TRBD1 (6 bases). Germline values: CDR1 SGHTA, CDR2 FQGTGA. This CDR3 comprises 16 residues. The ends were cut back, 5 bases at V and 3 bases at J, with 14 bases in the middle. The CDR3 loop is CASSKDRRNGANVLTF. CDR3 nucleotides: TGTGCCAGCAGCAAGGACAGACGTAATGGGGCCAACGTCCTGACTTTC.

The chain couples TRBV19 to TRBJ1-2, with TRBD1 matching 7 bases. This CDR3 has 16 residues. In germline, CDR1 is LNHDA, CDR2 SQIVND (reference sequence). J was trimmed by 4 bases and V by 0 bases; bases with no gene match: 8. The CDR3 bases are TGTGCCAGTAGTATAGATTGGACAGGCTCCATCTATGGCTACACCTTC. Translated: CASSIDWTGSIYGYTF.

This clone was observed many times. The chain uses TRBV27 and TRBJ1-1; 8 nucleotides agree with TRBD1. V gave up 6 bases and J gave up 3 bases; unmatched junction bases: 12. The CDR3 loop spans 16 amino acids. Germline assignment: CDR1 MNHEY and CDR2 SMNVEV (reference sequence). The CDR3 here is CASRSDRVVWDTEAFF. The CDR3 region has the DNA TGTGCCAGCAGGTCGGACAGGGTGGTCTGGGACACTGAAGCTTTCTTT.

The CDR3 nucleotides are TGTGCCAGCAGCCCAAGACTAGCGGGGGGTTGGGGCTCCTACAATGAGCAGTTCTTC. Amino acids: CASSPRLAGGWGSYNEQFF. J is TRBJ2-1 and V is TRBV3-1 (or the pseudogene TRBV3-2), with 13 bases lining up with TRBD2. With V trimmed by 4 bases and J by 0 bases, 9 bases remained unmatched. CDR1 and CDR2 from the germline V gene are LGHDT and YNNKEL (reference sequence). This CDR3 is built from 19 residues.

The rearrangement uses TRBV27 and TRBJ2-2; 11 bases match TRBD2. CDR3 size: 16 residues. Germline V gene lookup returns CDR1 MNHEY and CDR2 SMNVEV (reference sequence). With V trimmed by 5 bases and J by 4 bases, 6 bases remained unmatched. CDR3: CASSLTSGSVTGELFF. CDR3 nucleotides: TGTGCCAGCAGTCTAACTAGCGGGAGCGTCACCGGGGAGCTGTTTTTT.

The V gene is TRBV5-1, the J gene TRBJ2-2; 11 bases map to TRBD1. Trimming cost V 3 bases and J 6 bases; bases outside gene matches: 4. Germline values: CDR1 SGHRS, CDR2 YFSETQ. CDR3 length: 15 amino acids. CDR3 nucleotides: TGCGCCAGCAGCTGGAGGGACAGGGGGTCCGGGGAGCTGTTTTTT. Translated, it gives CASSWRDRGSGELFF. Looking up the rest from reference TRBV5-1 and TRBJ2-2 gives the full variable domain: KAGVTQTPRYLIKTRGQQVTLSCSPISGHRSVSWYQQTPGQGLQFLFEYFSETQRNKGNFPGRFSGRQFSNSRSEMNVSTLELGDSALYLCASSWRDRGSGELFFGEGSRLTVL.